This T cell receptor beta chain was documented in a study of T cell repertoires in cytomegalovirus infection. Across the whole study: Carrying CMV and the relevant HLA type showed in public TCR beta signatures. Study-wide findings and caveats: Adding up the frequency of public TCR beta families identified people who carried CMV plus the relevant HLA. Dominating the ex vivo response were TCR beta clonotypes that were CMV-specific and HLA-C-restricted.

TCRdb ran MiXCR on the reads and lists one entry per CDR3 protein. The profile shows about 110,000 distinct CDR3 sequences, under 55% of them singletons. Trimming removed 3 bases at V and 5 bases at J, with 4 bases between. The CDR3 is 11 amino acids. This clonotype was detected a few times. What it binds is not known. Sequenced here: CD8+ T cells from cultured PBMCs, sampled from culture after CMV antigen stimulation. This clonotype was sampled from a human donor in good health (CMV status not recorded). Some clones in this sample may be carry-over from other donors' samples. This rearrangement joins TRBV12-3 or TRBV12-4 to TRBJ2-5; D unresolved. In DNA form, the CDR3 reads TGTGCCAGCAGTTTTATGGAGACCCAGTACTTC. It is translated as CASSFMETQYF.